One T cell receptor beta chain is described in this entry. This table comes from immunoSEQ multiplex PCR, and its TCRdb copy is limited to in-frame clones, with some not included. The repertoire consists of roughly 300,000 clones, with about 89% occurring once and the leading ten covering approximately 5%. The CDR3 has 14 amino acids. Germline V gives CDR1 SGHAT, CDR2 FQDESV (reference sequence). The germline V and J ends were trimmed by 3 bases and 2 bases, with 10 bases remaining between them. This entry belongs to a study of Ad26.COV2.S vaccination and SARS-CoV-2 variants. Across the whole study: A participant enrolled in the COV1001 Ad26.COV2.S trial arm provided the sample.

Treatment described: 15 to 20 received Ad26.COV2.S at low or high dose, single or two shots; roughly 5 received placebo; per-sample allocation not given. The investigators took samples on day 63 after the first vaccine or placebo injection. The sequencing used peripheral blood, collected in a trial of Ad26.COV2.S vaccine versus placebo. The receptor's source is a person between 18 and 59 years old who received the Ad26.COV2.S COVID-19 vaccine or a placebo. This chain connects TRBV11-1 to TRBJ1-1; D remains ambiguous. The CDR3, as DNA: TGTGCCAGCAGCTTTCGGCAGCGAAACACTGAAGCTTTCTTT. The encoded protein is CASSFRQRNTEAFF.